This note documents a single T cell receptor (beta chain) sequence. This sample stems from a study of blood T cell repertoires in COVID-19. Overall study context: T cells, B-cell-depleted T cells, or PBMCs supplied cDNA or gDNA.

In the source study's methods: Amplification with reference gene primers provided the estimates of nucleated cell counts. Measured with immunoSEQ multiplex PCR; TCRdb has only the in-frame clones, and not every one. V and J calls plus clone size are reproduced from that table; the DNA served to infer D and trimming. The repertoire holds a few hundred thousand clones, with 88% as singletons. This clonotype was sampled from a young man with active or convalescent COVID-19. Sequences were obtained from peripheral blood.

As DNA, the CDR3 is TGTGCCAGCTGGGGAGGGGGGGGTGACACCATATATTTT. It is translated as CASWGGGGDTIYF. The chain links TRBV12-3 or TRBV12-4 to TRBJ1-3, with D maybe TRBD1 (6 bases). The CDR3 has 13 amino acids. Trimming took 8 bases from V and 8 from J, leaving 16 bases between them.